Below are 24 T cell receptor beta chains sequenced from a single sample in a study of Ad26.COV2.S vaccination and SARS-CoV-2 variants. Method: immunoSEQ multiplex PCR; TCRdb's copy keeps in-frame clones and lacks some. The sample contains 300,000 to 400,000 clones, more than 70% of which appear only once. This sample's treatment: some 19 received Ad26.COV2.S at low or high dose, single or two shots; roughly five received placebo; per-sample allocation not given. Samples were taken on day 63 after the first vaccine or placebo injection. Sequencing used peripheral blood, obtained in a trial of Ad26.COV2.S vaccine versus placebo. The source is a person aged 18-65 years who received the Ad26.COV2.S COVID-19 vaccine or a placebo.

The chain carries TRBV9 and TRBJ1-5; D perhaps matches TRBD1 (6 bases). V shed 2 bases and J shed 6 bases, with 12 bases lying between them. Germline V gene data show CDR1 as SGDLS and CDR2 as YYNGEE. This CDR3 region has 14 residues. CDR3 coding DNA: TGTGCCAGCAGCGTGGGGCAGGGGATTCAGCCCCAGCATTTT. It specifies CASSVGQGIQPQHF.

The chain has TRBV10-2 and TRBJ2-6; no clear D gene. This CDR3 is 16 amino acids long. CDR1 is WSHSY, CDR2 SAAADI, per germline. Trimming removed 0 bases at V and 2 bases at J, with 8 bases between. In DNA form, the CDR3 reads TGCGCCAGCAGTGAGTCGTCGTTCCCTGGGGCCAACGTCCTGACTTTC. Translation: CASSESSFPGANVLTF.

The rearrangement joins TRBV7-9 to TRBJ1-2; D not certain. Germline CDR1 and CDR2: SEHNR and FQNEAQ (reference sequence). The CDR3 has 15 amino acids. The V end was cut by 4 bases, the J end by 2 bases, with 14 bases between. CDR3 residues: CASSYGPVKNYGYTF. The CDR3 DNA reads as TGTGCCAGCAGCTACGGACCGGTTAAGAACTATGGCTACACCTTC.

On this clone: Other DNA sequences from this sample encode an identical CDR3 as well. The chain recombines TRBV7-2 with TRBJ1-1, with a weak D call TRBD1 (5 bases). The CDR3 extends over 14 amino acids. Trimming took 5 bases from V and 0 from J, leaving 10 bases between them. Germline loops: CDR1 SGHTA, CDR2 FQGNSA. The CDR3 DNA follows: TGTGCCAGCAGCCTGCGGACATTGAACACTGAAGCTTTCTTT. This sequence encodes CASSLRTLNTEAFF.

The CDR3 is CASSINSGTGGAGYGYTF. The CDR3 DNA sequence: TGTGCCAGCAGTATAAACTCGGGGACAGGGGGCGCCGGCTATGGCTACACCTTC. The gene calls are TRBV3-1 (or the pseudogene TRBV3-2) and TRBJ1-2; 12 bases agree with TRBD1. The CDR3 sequence is 18 residues long. Trimming took 6 bases from V and 4 from J; bases not matched to a gene: 15. Germline V gene data show CDR1 as LGHDT and CDR2 as YNNKEL (reference sequence).

In nucleotides, the CDR3 is TGTGCCAGCAGCTACTCCGGGGGGCAGGGCGGGGAGCTGTTTTTT. It yields the protein CASSYSGGQGGELFF. This rearrangement joins TRBV7-2 to TRBJ2-2, with D possibly matching TRBD2 (7 bases). The CDR3 contains 15 residues. The V end lost 4 bases, the J end lost 7 bases, and 16 bases lay between the germline ends. The V gene's germline CDR1 is SGHTA and CDR2 FQGNSA.

The gene calls are TRBV4-3 and TRBJ1-6; D is uncertain. V dropped 0 bases and J dropped 5 bases, with 2 bases sitting between them. Per germline, CDR1 LGHNA and CDR2 YSLEER. The CDR3 contains 13 residues. This CDR3 is CASSQEHNSPLHF. As DNA, the CDR3 is TGCGCCAGCAGCCAAGAACATAATTCACCCCTCCACTTT.

The V call is TRBV30, the J call TRBJ2-3; D may be TRBD2 (5 bases). Deletions cut 3 bases from V and 3 bases from J, with 10 bases between. This CDR3 contains 13 residues. Germline loops: CDR1 GTSNPN, CDR2 SVGIG (reference sequence). This CDR3 is CAWSPSGTDTQYF. The CDR3 region has the DNA TGTGCCTGGAGCCCTTCGGGGACAGATACGCAGTATTTT. The full variable domain, rest sourced from reference TRBV30 and TRBJ2-3, is SQTIHQWPATLVQPVGSPLSLECTVEGTSNPNLYWYRQAAGRGLQLLFYSVGIGQISSEVPQNLSASRPQDRQFILSSKKLLLSDSGFYLCAWSPSGTDTQYFGPGTRLTVL.

Points on this clone: Other DNA variants within this sample encode the same CDR3. The V gene is TRBV27, the J gene TRBJ2-7; 10 bases align to TRBD1. The CDR3 is made up of 15 amino acids. With 5 bases clipped from V and 2 bases from J, the junction kept 6 bases outside the gene matches. Germline V gene sequence: CDR1 MNHEY, CDR2 SMNVEV (reference sequence). The DNA of the CDR3 is TGTGCCAGCAGTCTGGGACAGGGGCGAACCTACGAGCAGTACTTC. Translated: CASSLGQGRTYEQYF.

This clone was seen once. The CDR3 DNA is TGCAGCGTTGTTAGGGGGGGTGCTGAAGCTTTCTTT. Encoded protein: CSVVRGGAEAFF. This rearrangement joins TRBV29-1 to TRBJ1-1; TRBD1 might be the D (6 bases). This CDR3 spans 12 amino acids. Trimming shortened V by 4 bases and J by 6 bases, and 12 bases separated the two germline ends. In germline, CDR1 is SQVTM, CDR2 ANQGSEA.

The rearrangement uses TRBV29-1 and TRBJ1-3; D is uncertain. Germline-derived CDR1 and CDR2 are SQVTM and ANQGSEA. The CDR3 runs to 14 residues. Trimming cost V 4 bases and J 4 bases, with 14 bases left between them. This CDR3 is CSVANPNVGNTIYF. The CDR3 bases are TGCAGCGTTGCGAACCCCAATGTAGGAAACACCATATATTTT.

The chain links TRBV7-2 to TRBJ2-3, with TRBD2 identical over 9 bases. With V trimmed by 5 bases and J by 0 bases, 6 bases remained unmatched. Germline CDR1 is SGHTA and CDR2 is FQGNSA. This CDR3 region has 16 residues. The CDR3 region is CASSLLAGTSTDTQYF. DNA of the CDR3: TGTGCCAGCAGCCTGCTAGCGGGGACTAGCACAGATACGCAGTATTTT.

The rearrangement joins TRBV27 to TRBJ1-1; D is possibly TRBD1 (5 bases). CDR1 and CDR2 (germline): MNHEY, SMNVEV (reference sequence). This CDR3 region has 16 residues. The V end was cut by 4 bases, the J end by 4 bases, with 19 bases between. DNA of the CDR3: TGTGCCAGCAGTTCCCGGGGGACGAGGCTGGGCACTGAAGCTTTCTTT. It specifies CASSSRGTRLGTEAFF.

This clone has just a few counts. The rearrangement uses TRBV5-4 and TRBJ1-1; the D is unclear. V lost 4 bases to trimming and J lost 8 bases, with 15 bases between them. This CDR3 comprises 13 residues. CDR1 is SGHNT and CDR2 is YYREEE in the germline V gene (reference sequence). The CDR3 nucleotides read TGTGCCAGCAGCCCATCTAGGAGGATCGAAGCTTTCTTT. The encoded protein is CASSPSRRIEAFF.

The CDR3 region has the DNA TGTGCCAGCAGCTTGCCGGACACCTCAAGCTCTGGAAACACCATATATTTT. Protein: CASSLPDTSSSGNTIYF. The chain uses TRBV5-6 and TRBJ1-3; D is perhaps TRBD1 (5 bases). The CDR3 totals 17 residues. V lost 1 base and J lost 0, with 14 bases in between. Germline V CDR1 and CDR2: SGHDT, YYEEEE.

The V call is TRBV5-6, the J call TRBJ2-2; a possible D gene is TRBD2 (5 bases). Germline CDR1 reads SGHDT; CDR2 reads YYEEEE. The CDR3 has 16 residues. V gave up 4 bases and J gave up 6 bases, with 19 bases separating them. CDR3 protein: CASSRRGVGVAGELFF. The CDR3 DNA reads as TGTGCCAGCAGCCGCCGTGGGGTCGGGGTGGCCGGGGAGCTGTTTTTT.

The table lists this clone with a count of one. The V gene is TRBV18, the J gene TRBJ1-1; maybe TRBD1 (6 bases). The CDR3 sequence is 12 residues long. V gave up 7 bases and J gave up 6 bases, with 12 bases separating them. In germline, CDR1 is KGHSH, CDR2 LQKENI. In DNA form, the CDR3 reads TGTGCCAGCTTCGGGGGGGCGCCTGAAGCTTTCTTT. It specifies CASFGGAPEAFF.

The chain has TRBV2 and TRBJ2-3; 9 bases are shared with TRBD1. Trimming cost V 5 bases and J 4 bases; bases outside gene matches: 10. This CDR3 is built from 16 residues. The V gene's germline CDR1 is SNHLY and CDR2 FYNNEI. The CDR3 reads CASSQTGTGIADTQYF. CDR3 in DNA: TGTGCCAGCAGTCAAACGGGGACAGGGATCGCAGATACGCAGTATTTT.

The chain joins TRBV4-1 to TRBJ1-1; D remains ambiguous. Trimming removed 0 bases from V and 0 bases from J, with 8 bases in between. The CDR3 runs 15 residues. Germline V lookup: CDR1 MGHRA, CDR2 YSYEKL. Written as DNA, the CDR3 is TGCGCCAGCAGCCAAGAACGCAGAATGAACACTGAAGCTTTCTTT. This sequence encodes CASSQERRMNTEAFF.

The chain employs TRBV29-1 and TRBJ1-3; D uncertain. V lost 4 bases to trimming and J lost 2 bases, with 9 bases between them. This CDR3 is 13 amino acids long. CDR1 and CDR2 from the germline V gene are SQVTM and ANQGSEA. In DNA form, the CDR3 reads TGCAGCGTTGTGGGTAAAGCTGGAAACACCATATATTTT. This sequence encodes CSVVGKAGNTIYF.

The chain uses TRBV7-9 and TRBJ2-6; 11 bases are shared with TRBD1. The germline CDR1 and CDR2 sequences are SEHNR and FQNEAQ (reference sequence). This CDR3 is built from 18 residues. With 5 bases clipped from V and 1 base from J, the junction kept 7 bases outside the gene matches. In nucleotides, the CDR3 is TGTGCCAGCAGCGACAGGACAGGGGGCGAATCTGGGGCCAACGTCCTGACTTTC. Its translation: CASSDRTGGESGANVLTF.

The V gene is TRBV10-3, the J gene TRBJ1-1, with D maybe TRBD1 (6 bases). Germline V gene data show CDR1 as ENHRY and CDR2 as SYGVKD. V lost 4 bases and J 3 bases, leaving 9 bases between the germline ends. The CDR3 has 13 residues. CDR3 coding DNA: TGTGCCATCAGTGTAGGGGGGTACACTGAAGCTTTCTTT. It translates to CAISVGGYTEAFF.

This clone was seen a single time. The chain combines TRBV5-6 with TRBJ2-1, with TRBD1 identical over 8 bases. The CDR3 runs to 16 residues. Per the germline V gene, CDR1 is SGHDT and CDR2 is YYEEEE. J gave up 0 bases and V 4 bases, and 6 bases lay outside the gene matches. In DNA form, the CDR3 reads TGTGCCAGCAGCCATACAGGGGGATTCTCCTACAATGAGCAGTTCTTC. As protein: CASSHTGGFSYNEQFF.

The chain combines TRBV6-2 or TRBV6-3 with TRBJ2-2; 13 nucleotides match TRBD2. CDR1 and CDR2 from the germline V gene are MNHEY and SVGEGT. The CDR3 runs 17 residues. Trimming cost V 5 bases and J 4 bases; bases outside gene matches: 7. The CDR3 DNA is TGTGCCAGCAGTCTGGGACTAGCGGGGTCCGGCACCGGGGAGCTGTTTTTT. The encoded protein is CASSLGLAGSGTGELFF.